A selection of T cell receptor beta chains follows, all from one sample in a study of blood T cell repertoires in COVID-19. The data were produced by immunoSEQ multiplex PCR, yet TCRdb's version contains in-frame clones alone and is incomplete. This table has about 370,000 clones, 89% appearing once. What was sequenced was peripheral blood. These receptors were obtained from a woman under 40 with COVID-19, enrolled during active disease. Each CDR3 is given with its conserved first and last residue. D genes are given only for firm matches. Expanded clones are given a class, and other clones once, few, many or no size at all.

d_call clone_size j_call v_call cdr3_nt cdr3_aa
TRBD2 NA TRBJ2-1 TRBV2 TGTGCCAGCAGTGAATCGACTAGCCCCGATGAGCAGTTCTTC CASSESTSPDEQFF
NA NA TRBJ2-2 TRBV6-1 TGTGCCAGCAGCTCCAGGGTGGGGGAGCTGTTTTTT CASSSRVGELFF
NA NA TRBJ2-3 TRBV12-3/TRBV12-4 TGTGCCAGCAGTTTTCTAACAGATACGCAGTATTTT CASSFLTDTQYF
NA NA TRBJ1-2 TRBV19 TGTGCCAGTAGTACTGGAGTTCTAGCTAACTATGGCTACACCTTC CASSTGVLANYGYTF
TRBD1 NA TRBJ1-4 TRBV6-5 TGTGCCAGCAGACGGGACAGGGGGCGTGAAAAACTGTTTTTT CASRRDRGREKLFF
TRBD1 NA TRBJ2-5 TRBV7-2 TGTGCCAGCAGCCCGGGACAGGGGGTTGAGGAGACCCAGTACTTC CASSPGQGVEETQYF
TRBD1 NA TRBJ2-3 TRBV19 TGTGCCAGTAGTGCACAACAGGGACAGGGGATCCCAGATACGCAGTATTTT CASSAQQGQGIPDTQYF
NA NA TRBJ2-1 TRBV4-3 TGCGCCAGCAGCCAAGATCCGGTAGCGCGCTACAATGAGCAGTTCTTC CASSQDPVARYNEQFF
NA NA TRBJ2-3 TRBV13 TGTGCCAGCAGCTTAGAGTGGCAGGCCGCGCAGTATTTT CASSLEWQAAQYF
NA NA TRBJ1-5 TRBV6-5 TGTGCCAGCAGTTACGCCTCCGGGGGGATGTATCAGCCCCAGCATTTT CASSYASGGMYQPQHF
TRBD1 NA TRBJ2-6 TRBV5-1 TGCGCCAGCAGCCGGACAGGGATGGGGTCTGGGGCCAACGTCCTGACTTTC CASSRTGMGSGANVLTF
TRBD1 NA TRBJ2-1 TRBV2 TGTGCCAGCAGTGGAGAGGGACAGGGTTGGGTTAGCTCCTACAATGAGCAGTTCTTC CASSGEGQGWVSSYNEQFF
NA once TRBJ2-3 TRBV4-2 TGTGCCAGCAGCGATGGAACGCGGAGAGGGCCAGATACGCAGTATTTT CASSDGTRRGPDTQYF
NA NA TRBJ2-3 TRBV10-2 TGCGCCAGCAGTGCGGGCGGGGATACGCAGTATTTT CASSAGGDTQYF
TRBD1 NA TRBJ1-2 TRBV6-1 TGTGCCAGCAGTGAAGTGGGGACAGCCTCTAACTATGGCTACACCTTC CASSEVGTASNYGYTF
TRBD1 NA TRBJ2-5 TRBV4-2 TGTGCCAGCAGCCAGGCAGGGGGCGGAGAGACCCAGTACTTC CASSQAGGGETQYF
NA NA TRBJ1-4 TRBV28 TGTGCCAGCACCATTAACACGGGTGAAAAACTGTTTTTT CASTINTGEKLFF
NA NA TRBJ1-4 TRBV7-9 TGTGCCAGCAGCCACCGGTTCCCTAATGAAAAACTGTTTTTT CASSHRFPNEKLFF
TRBD1 NA TRBJ1-2 TRBV6-4 TGTGCCAGCAGTGACGAACCGGACAGGTCCTATGGCTACACCTTC CASSDEPDRSYGYTF
NA NA TRBJ2-1 TRBV6-4 TGTGCCAGCAGTCTGGACTCTTACAATGAGCAGTTCTTC CASSLDSYNEQFF
NA once TRBJ1-1 TRBV7-8 TGTGCCAGCAGCTTAGTCAGGATGGGTGAAGCTTTCTTT CASSLVRMGEAFF
TRBD2 NA TRBJ2-5 TRBV3-1/TRBV3-2 TGTGCCAGCAGTTCCTCCCTAGCGGGCCTGAAAGAGACCCAGTACTTC CASSSSLAGLKETQYF
NA NA TRBJ1-1 TRBV28 TGTGCCAGCATACTATCCCCAGTTAGGAACACTGAAGCTTTCTTT CASILSPVRNTEAFF
TRBD1 NA TRBJ2-5 TRBV5-1 TGCGCCAGCAGCCCCCTCCTCGGGACAGGGACGGGAGAGACCCAGTACTTC CASSPLLGTGTGETQYF
NA NA TRBJ1-5 TRBV3-1/TRBV3-2 TGTGCCAGCAGCCAAGGAGGAGGCAATCAGCCCCAGCATTTT CASSQGGGNQPQHF
TRBD1 NA TRBJ2-1 TRBV7-6 TGTGCCAGCAGCTTAAGGCCCTGGAGGGGGACAGGGCTCAATGAGCAGTTCTTC CASSLRPWRGTGLNEQFF
NA NA TRBJ2-1 TRBV14 TGTGCCAGCAGCCAAGCCGGAGGTCGAAATGAGCAGTTCTTC CASSQAGGRNEQFF
TRBD2 NA TRBJ2-5 TRBV5-1 TGCGCCAGCAGGTCTGCGGGGGGCCCCGAGACCCAGTACTTC CASRSAGGPETQYF
NA once TRBJ2-3 TRBV4-1 TGCGCCAGCAGCCAAGTTGGTAGGGGATCCCTGGGATTTCCAGATACGCAGTATTTT CASSQVGRGSLGFPDTQYF
NA NA TRBJ1-1 TRBV6-9 TGTGCCAGCAGTCAAAATCCAGGGATTACTCGAGCTTTCTTT CASSQNPGITRAFF
NA NA TRBJ2-4 TRBV6-2/TRBV6-3 TGTGCCAGCAGTCTACAGGCAATCCTGGGAGCCAAAAACATTCAGTACTTC CASSLQAILGAKNIQYF
TRBD1 NA TRBJ1-2 TRBV25-1 TGTGCCAGCAGTGAATACGGGGACAGAGACTATGGCTACACCTTC CASSEYGDRDYGYTF
TRBD2 few TRBJ2-1 TRBV7-7 TGTGCTAGCAGCTTGGATGGGACTAGCGGGGACAATGAGCAGTTCTTC CASSLDGTSGDNEQFF
NA NA TRBJ2-1 TRBV11-2 TGTGCCAGCAGCTGGACTCCCTCGGGAGCTGAGCAGTTCTTC CASSWTPSGAEQFF
TRBD1 NA TRBJ1-2 TRBV6-5 TGTGCCAGCAGTTACGGACAGGGGGCTGGCTACACCTTC CASSYGQGAGYTF
NA NA TRBJ2-3 TRBV6-6 TGTGCCAGCAGCCGAAGCCCAGATACGCAGTATTTT CASSRSPDTQYF
NA NA TRBJ1-1 TRBV6-2/TRBV6-3 TGTGCCAGCAGTTGGGGTAGGAGGACTGAAGCTTTCTTT CASSWGRRTEAFF
NA once TRBJ1-5 TRBV9 TGTGCCAGCAGCGGACTGCCTTCCCTTAATCAGCCCCAGCATTTT CASSGLPSLNQPQHF
NA NA TRBJ1-1 TRBV7-2 TGTGCCAGCAGCTCAACCTTAGAGACTGAAGCTTTCTTT CASSSTLETEAFF
NA NA TRBJ1-1 TRBV29-1 TGCAGCGTTGAAAGGCAGGGAAGCACTGAAGCTTTCTTT CSVERQGSTEAFF
NA NA TRBJ1-4 TRBV3-1/TRBV3-2 TGTGCCAGCAGCCAAGGTAGCCAGCCTGCTGAAAAACTGTTTTTT CASSQGSQPAEKLFF
TRBD1 NA TRBJ2-3 TRBV5-1 TGCGCCAGCAGCTCTCAGGGGGACACAGATACGCAGTATTTT CASSSQGDTDTQYF
TRBD2 NA TRBJ2-1 TRBV3-1/TRBV3-2 TGTGCCAGCAGCCTCCCGGGACTAGCGGGAGTACGTTTCCAGTCGGATGAGCAGTTCTTC CASSLPGLAGVRFQSDEQFF
NA once TRBJ1-2 TRBV7-2 TGTGCCAGCAGCTTAGCAATCAGGGACTATGGCTACACCTTC CASSLAIRDYGYTF
TRBD1 NA TRBJ1-2 TRBV10-1 TGCGCCAGCAGTGAGTCCCGACAGGGAAGCTATGGCTACACCTTC CASSESRQGSYGYTF
NA NA TRBJ1-4 TRBV19 TGTGCCAGTAGTATGCAGGTTCAGAGCTATGAAAAACTGTTTTTT CASSMQVQSYEKLFF
TRBD2 NA TRBJ2-3 TRBV6-5 TGTGCCAGCAGCCTAGCGGGGGGCCGCACAGATACGCAGTATTTT CASSLAGGRTDTQYF
TRBD1 NA TRBJ1-2 TRBV5-4 TGTGCCAGCAGCTTGGATGCTGCCGGACAGGGGAACTATGGCTACACCTTC CASSLDAAGQGNYGYTF
NA NA TRBJ1-5 TRBV15 TGTGCCACCAGCAGAGATATGGAGGCAGTCAATCAGCCCCAGCATTTT CATSRDMEAVNQPQHF
TRBD2 NA TRBJ2-1 TRBV6-2/TRBV6-3 TGTGCCAGCAGTGGGACTAGCGGCTTCAATGAGCAGTTCTTC CASSGTSGFNEQFF
TRBD2 NA TRBJ2-3 TRBV7-9 TGTGCCAGCATCGCGTGGGGGGGTGCAGATACGCAGTATTTT CASIAWGGADTQYF
TRBD1 few TRBJ2-7 TRBV18 TGTGCCAGCTCACCCCCGACAGGGGGCCGCGAGCAGTACTTC CASSPPTGGREQYF
NA NA TRBJ2-7 TRBV5-8 TGTGCCAGCAGCTTGGAGGTTTCCAGCGGGTACTCCTACGAGCAGTACTTC CASSLEVSSGYSYEQYF
NA NA TRBJ1-2 TRBV18 TGTGCCAGCTCACCACCGAACCTGGGAGGGTACAGAGCTAACTATGGCTACACCTTC CASSPPNLGGYRANYGYTF
TRBD2 NA TRBJ2-3 TRBV6-1 TGTGCCAGCAGTGTGCTAGCGGGGTCCACCACAGATACGCAGTATTTT CASSVLAGSTTDTQYF